These 32 T cell receptor beta chains came from one sample sequenced in a study of blood T cell repertoires in COVID-19. Assay: immunoSEQ multiplex PCR; the TCRdb copy retains only in-frame clones and omits some. The sample consists of approximately 100,000 clones, about 85% of them appearing once. The sequenced sample consisted of peripheral blood. The receptor source for this set is a woman between 70 and 85 years old with active or convalescent COVID-19.

The chain links TRBV7-9 to TRBJ1-1; weak D call: TRBD1 (5 bases). Deletions cut 4 bases from V and 1 base from J, with 19 bases between. Germline assignment: CDR1 SEHNR and CDR2 FQNEAQ (reference sequence). This CDR3 comprises 17 residues. The CDR3 protein is CASSSYDSRRENTEAFF. The CDR3 nucleotides are TGTGCCAGCAGCTCCTACGACAGCCGCCGTGAGAACACTGAAGCTTTCTTT.

The chain recombines TRBV19 with TRBJ1-6, with D uncertain. V was clipped by 4 bases and J by 0 bases, with 13 bases between them. Germline CDR1 is LNHDA and CDR2 is SQIVND (reference sequence). The CDR3 consists of 17 residues. In DNA form, the CDR3 reads TGTGCCAGTAGTACGGAGACGTATAGCTCCTATAATTCACCCCTCCACTTT. It translates to CASSTETYSSYNSPLHF.

The rearrangement links TRBV6-5 to TRBJ1-4; possibly TRBD1 for D (5 bases). V gave up 5 bases and J gave up 8 bases, with 9 bases separating them. CDR1 is MNHEY, CDR2 SVGAGI, per germline. The CDR3 sequence is 12 residues long. This CDR3 reads CASSLNREKLFF. CDR3 bases: TGTGCCAGCAGTCTTAACAGGGAAAAACTGTTTTTT.

J is TRBJ2-1 and V is TRBV5-6, with 8 bases fitting TRBD2. Per the germline V gene, CDR1 is SGHDT and CDR2 is YYEEEE. The CDR3 runs 17 residues. The ends lost 4 bases at V and 3 bases at J; junction bases unmatched: 12. The CDR3 region is CASSPSSGGVFYNEQFF. CDR3 in DNA: TGTGCCAGCAGCCCATCCTCCGGGGGGGTCTTCTACAATGAGCAGTTCTTC.

V gene TRBV5-1 combines with J gene TRBJ1-2, with 7 bases aligning to TRBD1. J was trimmed by 5 bases and V by 3 bases; bases with no gene match: 7. Germline V gene sequence: CDR1 SGHRS, CDR2 YFSETQ. The length of the CDR3 is 14 residues. In nucleotides, the CDR3 is TGCGCCAGCAGCTCTTCCGGGACAGATTATGGCTACACCTTC. It codes for CASSSSGTDYGYTF.

The rearrangement uses TRBV28 and TRBJ2-1; tentatively, D is TRBD1 (5 bases). V gave up 5 bases and J gave up 0 bases, with 8 bases separating them. CDR3 length: 14 residues. Per germline, CDR1 MDHEN and CDR2 SYDVKM. The CDR3 loop reads CASSGADSYNEQFF. DNA of the CDR3: TGTGCCAGCAGTGGGGCGGACTCCTACAATGAGCAGTTCTTC.

V usage is TRBV5-1 and J usage is TRBJ1-4; TRBD1 agrees at 9 bases. The CDR3 has 14 amino acids. Germline V gene data show CDR1 as SGHRS and CDR2 as YFSETQ. The V segment lost 5 bases and the J segment 2 bases; nucleotides outside the gene matches: 1. The CDR3: CASRGTGTNEKLFF. The CDR3 bases are TGCGCCAGCAGGGGGACAGGGACTAATGAAAAACTGTTTTTT.

The chain uses TRBV12-3 or TRBV12-4 and TRBJ1-1; D not certain. The V gene lost 6 bases and the J gene lost 7 bases, with 15 bases spanning the gap. The CDR3 spans 13 residues. The CDR3 DNA is TGTGCCAGCAGCTTACGGGTAGAAATTGAAGCTTTCTTT. Its translation: CASSLRVEIEAFF.

This chain uses TRBV12-3 or TRBV12-4 with TRBJ2-5, with 7 bases lining up with TRBD2. This CDR3 has 13 amino acids. J lost 5 bases, V lost 7 bases, and 7 bases had no gene match. The CDR3 nucleotides read TGTGCCAGCAAGCTGAGCGGGGTGGAGACCCAGTACTTC. This codes for CASKLSGVETQYF.

This CDR3 reads CASSEVGIGSQPQHF. The CDR3 DNA follows: TGTGCCAGCAGTGAAGTAGGCATTGGGAGTCAGCCCCAGCATTTT. The chain uses TRBV6-1 and TRBJ1-5; the D is unclear. Trimming took off 1 base at V and 6 bases at J, with 13 bases between the two ends. The CDR3 totals 15 residues. Germline V gives CDR1 MNHNS, CDR2 SASEGT.

The rearrangement links TRBV11-2 to TRBJ2-7; weak D call: TRBD1 (6 bases). Between the trimmed V and J ends, which lost 1 base and 4 bases, there was a span of 14 bases. CDR3 length: 15 amino acids. Germline CDR1 and CDR2: SGHAT and FQNNGV. In nucleotides, the CDR3 is TGTGCCAGCAGCTTAGTGGGGGCCAGAAGGTACGAGCAGTACTTC. Encoded protein: CASSLVGARRYEQYF.

The chain recombines TRBV7-6 with TRBJ2-2; the D gene is possibly TRBD1 (6 bases). V lost 7 bases to trimming and J lost 0 bases, with 15 bases between them. The germline V gene has CDR1 SGHVS and CDR2 FNYEAQ. The CDR3 runs to 16 residues. The CDR3 DNA reads as TGTGCCAGCACCATTCAGACAGGCGCGAACACCGGGGAGCTGTTTTTT. Its protein is CASTIQTGANTGELFF.

The table lists this clone with a few counts. V usage is TRBV11-1 and J usage is TRBJ1-2; D might be TRBD1 (5 bases). The germline CDR1 and CDR2 sequences are SGHAT and FQDESV (reference sequence). The CDR3 is 14 amino acids. Trimming shortened V by 6 bases and J by 4 bases, and 15 bases separated the two germline ends. For the CDR3, the DNA is TGTGCCAGCAGACCAGACCGGGGGACCTATGGCTACACCTTC. This gives the protein CASRPDRGTYGYTF.

This clone was counted only a few times. Compared with germline, one end of the junction differs, possibly owing to a read error. This rearrangement joins TRBV3-1 (or the pseudogene TRBV3-2) to TRBJ2-7, with TRBD1 matching over 7 bases. Germline V gives CDR1 LGHDT, CDR2 YNNKEL (reference sequence). The CDR3 totals 13 residues. The CDR3 loop is CASSKDRVGEQYF. As DNA, the CDR3 is TGTGCCAGCAGCAAAGACAGGGTCGGAGAGCAGTACTTC.

The chain recombines TRBV11-2 with TRBJ1-1; tentatively, D is TRBD1 (5 bases). CDR1 and CDR2 from the germline V gene are SGHAT and FQNNGV. The CDR3 is 15 residues long. Trimming left V 5 bases short and J 4 bases short, with 17 bases between. CDR3 nucleotide sequence: TGTGCCAGCAGCCCTACAGGAAGTCGCTCCACTGAAGCTTTCTTT. Translation gives CASSPTGSRSTEAFF.

This chain connects TRBV6-2 or TRBV6-3 to TRBJ1-1, with D possibly being TRBD1 (6 bases). Trimming pared 4 bases from V and 4 bases from J, leaving 10 bases between. Germline V CDR1 and CDR2: MNHEY, SVGEGT. The CDR3 contains 13 residues. CDR3 bases: TGTGCCAGCAGTTGGACAGCCGCCACTGAAGCTTTCTTT. Its translation: CASSWTAATEAFF.

The chain couples TRBV7-9 to TRBJ2-3; 8 positions match TRBD1. Germline CDR1 is SEHNR and CDR2 is FQNEAQ (reference sequence). The CDR3 loop spans 14 amino acids. V lost 3 bases, J lost 5 bases, and 4 bases stayed unmatched. This chain's CDR3 is CASSFQGAEDTQYF. In nucleotides, the CDR3 is TGTGCCAGCAGCTTCCAGGGGGCCGAAGATACGCAGTATTTT.

V and J are TRBV29-1 and TRBJ2-3, with TRBD1 as a possible D gene (5 bases). The CDR3 is made up of 13 amino acids. V was pared by 7 bases and J by 7 bases, with 18 bases between. Per germline, CDR1 SQVTM and CDR2 ANQGSEA. CDR3 region: CSGGQGGSYTQYF. The CDR3 DNA follows: TGCAGCGGTGGTCAGGGCGGTTCATATACGCAGTATTTT.

The chain joins TRBV4-3 to TRBJ1-1; 7 bases map to TRBD1. The germline gives CDR1 LGHNA, CDR2 YSLEER. The V segment lost 4 bases and the J segment 0 bases; nucleotides outside the gene matches: 5. The CDR3 is 15 amino acids. CDR3 loop: CASSPVGTVNTEAFF. CDR3 DNA sequence: TGCGCCAGCAGCCCGGTCGGGACAGTGAACACTGAAGCTTTCTTT.

The chain employs TRBV7-9 and TRBJ2-2; 13 bases are a match to TRBD2. Germline V lookup: CDR1 SEHNR, CDR2 FQNEAQ (reference sequence). The trim removed 3 bases at V and 0 bases at J, leaving 4 bases unmatched. The CDR3 is 18 residues long. This CDR3 is CASSFGLAGASNTGELFF. The CDR3 bases are TGTGCCAGCAGCTTCGGACTAGCGGGGGCCTCGAACACCGGGGAGCTGTTTTTT.

The chain carries TRBV4-3 and TRBJ2-1; 8 bases align to TRBD2. The CDR3 contains 16 residues. Losses at the gene ends were 1 base for V and 4 bases for J; bases not matched to a gene: 6. Germline CDR1 and CDR2: LGHNA and YSLEER. CDR3 amino acids: CASSQAVVAGYNEQFF. The CDR3 DNA is TGCGCCAGCAGCCAAGCCGTGGTAGCGGGATACAATGAGCAGTTCTTC.

This clone was seen once. V usage is TRBV28 and J usage is TRBJ2-3; 8 positions agree with TRBD2. J gave up 5 bases and V 4 bases, and 5 bases lay outside the gene matches. There are 14 residues in the CDR3. Germline loops: CDR1 MDHEN, CDR2 SYDVKM. CDR3 bases: TGTGCCAGCAGTTCATCGGGGGGGCTAGATACGCAGTATTTT. It is translated as CASSSSGGLDTQYF. Based on the CDR3 plus reference TRBV28 and TRBJ2-3, the full variable domain is DVKVTQSSRYLVKRTGEKVFLECVQDMDHENMFWYRQDPGLGLRLIYFSYDVKMKEKGDIPEGYSVSREKKERFSLILESASTNQTSMYLCASSSSGGLDTQYFGPGTRLTVL.

Of note for this clone: This sample also contains other DNA sequences that code for the same CDR3. The rearrangement links TRBV5-1 to TRBJ2-5; 10 nucleotides align to TRBD2. Germline V gene lookup returns CDR1 SGHRS and CDR2 YFSETQ. V was pared by 7 bases and J by 4 bases, with 4 bases of the junction left unmatched. This CDR3 contains 13 residues. CDR3 nucleotide sequence: TGCGCCAGCCGTCTAGCGGGAGTAGAGACCCAGTACTTC. This encodes CASRLAGVETQYF.

This clone was counted only a few times. The chain couples TRBV7-2 to TRBJ2-7, with TRBD1 matching 8 bases. CDR1 SGHTA and CDR2 FQGNSA come from the germline V gene. CDR3 length equals 14 residues. V was clipped by 5 bases and J by 4 bases; unmatched bases: 7. The CDR3 region is CASSPRGTGYEQYF. CDR3 coding DNA: TGTGCCAGCAGCCCCCGAGGGACAGGATACGAGCAGTACTTC. The whole variable domain, filled in from reference TRBV7-2 and TRBJ2-7, reads GAGVSQSPSNKVTEKGKDVELRCDPISGHTALYWYRQSLGQGLEFLIYFQGNSAPDKSGLPSDRFSAERTGGSVSTLTIQRTQQEDSAVYLCASSPRGTGYEQYFGPGTRLTVT.

The CDR3 DNA is TGCGCCAGCAGCTTCGGGACAGGGGTCCCCGGGGAGCTGTTTTTT. This codes for CASSFGTGVPGELFF. V is TRBV5-1 and J is TRBJ2-2, with 10 positions matching TRBD1. With V trimmed by 2 bases and J by 6 bases, 4 bases remained unmatched. The V gene's germline CDR1 is SGHRS and CDR2 YFSETQ. This CDR3 has 15 amino acids.

J is TRBJ2-7 and V is TRBV2; 9 bases match TRBD2. Germline V gene sequence: CDR1 SNHLY, CDR2 FYNNEI. The V and J ends lost 6 bases and 2 bases, in that order; junction bases with no gene match: 5. This CDR3 has 14 amino acids. The CDR3 loop is CASRASGVTYEQYF. The CDR3 bases are TGTGCCAGCAGAGCTAGCGGGGTGACCTACGAGCAGTACTTC.

This sequence joins TRBV15 and TRBJ1-2; a possible D gene is TRBD1 (6 bases). Germline values: CDR1 LNHNV, CDR2 YYDKDF (reference sequence). This CDR3 has 14 amino acids. With 7 bases removed from V and 0 bases from J, the gap between germline ends came to 12 bases. The CDR3 protein is CATTMDSPNYGYTF. The CDR3 DNA follows: TGTGCCACCACGATGGACAGCCCTAACTATGGCTACACCTTC.

The chain uses TRBV6-5 and TRBJ2-1; 8 nucleotides line up with TRBD2. Germline CDR1 reads MNHEY; CDR2 reads SVGAGI. Trimming took 5 bases from V and 3 from J; bases not matched to a gene: 6. This CDR3 is built from 15 residues. This chain's CDR3 is CASSTGTSVYNEQFF. The CDR3 coding sequence is TGTGCCAGCAGTACGGGGACTAGTGTCTACAATGAGCAGTTCTTC.

This chain connects TRBV12-5 to TRBJ1-6; tentatively, D is TRBD1 (6 bases). Germline V gene data show CDR1 as LGHNT and CDR2 as FRNRAP. V shed 1 base and J shed 9 bases, with 19 bases lying between them. The CDR3 spans 17 residues. CDR3 amino acids: CASGLGTGSQGTSPLHF. The CDR3 DNA is TGTGCTAGTGGTTTGGGTACGGGTTCACAGGGCACTTCACCCCTCCACTTT.

V is TRBV6-1 and J is TRBJ2-5, with 8 bases aligning to TRBD2. The V and J ends lost 6 bases and 5 bases, in that order; junction bases with no gene match: 11. The CDR3 spans 15 residues. In germline, CDR1 is MNHNS, CDR2 SASEGT. The CDR3 sequence: CASRESGRAGETQYF. The CDR3 region has the DNA TGTGCCAGCAGAGAATCCGGGAGGGCCGGGGAGACCCAGTACTTC.

DNA of the CDR3: TGTGCCAGCAGTGAGCGGCAGGGGGCTGGAAACACCATATATTTT. It encodes CASSERQGAGNTIYF. The chain couples TRBV25-1 to TRBJ1-3; TRBD1 agrees at 7 bases. The V and J ends lost 3 bases and 2 bases, in that order; junction bases with no gene match: 4. The CDR3 has 15 residues. Germline loops: CDR1 MGHDK, CDR2 SYGVNS.

This clone came up a few times. V and J are TRBV6-4 and TRBJ2-3; 11 nucleotides align to TRBD2. The J segment lost 1 base and the V segment lost 5 bases, leaving 2 bases of the junction unmatched. Germline CDR1 reads MRHNA; CDR2 reads SNTAGT. The CDR3 is made up of 15 amino acids. CDR3 sequence reads: CASSTSGGRTDTQYF. The CDR3 nucleotides are TGTGCCAGCAGTACTAGCGGGGGACGCACAGATACGCAGTATTTT.